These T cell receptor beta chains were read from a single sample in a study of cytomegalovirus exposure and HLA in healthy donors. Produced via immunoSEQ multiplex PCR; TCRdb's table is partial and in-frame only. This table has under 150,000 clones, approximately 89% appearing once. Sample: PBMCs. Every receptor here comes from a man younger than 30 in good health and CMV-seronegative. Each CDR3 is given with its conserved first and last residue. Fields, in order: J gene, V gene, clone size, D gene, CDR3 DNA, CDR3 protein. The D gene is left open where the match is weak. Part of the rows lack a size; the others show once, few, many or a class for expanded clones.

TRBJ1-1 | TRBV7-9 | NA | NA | TGTGCCAGCAGCTTGCAGACAGGATTCGAAGCTTTCTTT | CASSLQTGFEAFF
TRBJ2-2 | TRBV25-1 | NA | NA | TGTGCCAGCAGTGAATATATATACACAGAGAACACCGGGGAGCTGTTTTTT | CASSEYIYTENTGELFF
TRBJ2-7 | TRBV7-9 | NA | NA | TGTGCCAGCAGCTTAAAGGTATCGGGGTACGAGCAGTACTTC | CASSLKVSGYEQYF
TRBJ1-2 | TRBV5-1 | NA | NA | TGCGCCAGCAGCTTGGAAGGCTCGGGTAACTATGGCTACACCTTC | CASSLEGSGNYGYTF
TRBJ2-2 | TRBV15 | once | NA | TGTGCCACCAGCAGAGAGTCCGGACAAATTCCCGGGGAGCTGTTTTTT | CATSRESGQIPGELFF
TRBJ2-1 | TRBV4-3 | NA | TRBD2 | TGCGCCAGCAGCCAAGGGAGCGGGAGTGTAAATGAGCAGTTCTTC | CASSQGSGSVNEQFF
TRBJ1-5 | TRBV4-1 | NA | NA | TGCGCCAGCAGCCCCAGGGATGGACCTCAGCCCCAGCATTTT | CASSPRDGPQPQHF
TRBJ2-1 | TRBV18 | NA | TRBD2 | TGTGCCAGCTCACCACTGACTAGCGGGGGCACCTACAATGAGCAGTTCTTC | CASSPLTSGGTYNEQFF
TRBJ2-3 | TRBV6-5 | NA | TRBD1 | TGTGCCAGCAATAAGGACAGGGCGGCAGATACGCAGTATTTT | CASNKDRAADTQYF
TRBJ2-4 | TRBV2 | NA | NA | TGTGCCAGCAGTGGGGGATTGGGGGCGAGGGCCAAAAACATTCAGTACTTC | CASSGGLGARAKNIQYF
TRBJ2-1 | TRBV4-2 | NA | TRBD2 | TGTGCCAGCAGTCGGAGCGGGGGGGCCTACAATGAGCAGTTCTTC | CASSRSGGAYNEQFF
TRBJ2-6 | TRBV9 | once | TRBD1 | TGTGCCAGCAGCGTGGGGACAGGTTCTAGCTCTGGGGCCAACGTCCTGACTTTC | CASSVGTGSSSGANVLTF
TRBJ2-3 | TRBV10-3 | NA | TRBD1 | TGTGCCATCAGGACCCGACAGGGTTTGGGCACAGATACGCAGTATTTT | CAIRTRQGLGTDTQYF
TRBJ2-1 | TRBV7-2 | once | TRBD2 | TGTGCCAGCAGCCGCGAAGCGATTAGCGGGAATGAGCAGTTCTTC | CASSREAISGNEQFF
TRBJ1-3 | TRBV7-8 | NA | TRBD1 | TGTGCCAGCAGCCCCAGACAGGGCTCTGGAAACACCATATATTTT | CASSPRQGSGNTIYF
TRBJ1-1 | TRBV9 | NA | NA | TGTGCCAGCAGCGCTCAGGGCGACCCCCTTAACACTGAAGCTTTCTTT | CASSAQGDPLNTEAFF
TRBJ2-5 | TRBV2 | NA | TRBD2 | TGTGCCAGCAGGGCTTTAGCGGGAATCCAAGAGACCCAGTACTTC | CASRALAGIQETQYF
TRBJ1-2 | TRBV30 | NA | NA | TGTGCCTGGAGTGAGGGGACGAAAGGGGGTGGCTACACCTTC | CAWSEGTKGGGYTF
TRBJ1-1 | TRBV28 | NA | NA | TGTGCCAGCAGTTTACGCACTGAAGCTTTCTTT | CASSLRTEAFF
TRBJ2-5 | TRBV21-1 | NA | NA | TGTGCCAGCAGCAAAAGGCAGATAGGGGCTAGTGTAGAGACCCAGTACTTC | CASSKRQIGASVETQYF
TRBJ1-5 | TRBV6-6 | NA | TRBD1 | TGTGCCAGCATTTCTGGACAGGCATTTAGCAATCAGCCCCAGCATTTT | CASISGQAFSNQPQHF
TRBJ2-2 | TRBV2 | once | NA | TGTGCCAGCAAATTCAGGGATCAGATGAACACCGGGGAGCTGTTTTTT | CASKFRDQMNTGELFF
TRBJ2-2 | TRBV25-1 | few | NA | TGTGCCAGCAGTGACCCGTTATCGACCGGGGAGCTGTTTTTT | CASSDPLSTGELFF
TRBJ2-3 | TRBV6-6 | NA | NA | TGTGCCAGCAGTTACCCGACTAGCACAGATACGCAGTATTTT | CASSYPTSTDTQYF
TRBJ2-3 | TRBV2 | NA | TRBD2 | TGTGCCAGCACCGGACTAGCAACGGATACGCAGTATTTT | CASTGLATDTQYF
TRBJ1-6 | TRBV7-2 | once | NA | TGTGCCAGCAGCTTAAGGTACTGGAGCTCCTATAATTCACCCCTCCACTTT | CASSLRYWSSYNSPLHF
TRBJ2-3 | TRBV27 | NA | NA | TGTGCCAGCAGTTTATTGCGAGGGGGGGCAGATACGCAGTATTTT | CASSLLRGGADTQYF
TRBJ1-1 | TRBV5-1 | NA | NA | TGCGCCAGCAGCTTGTCGGGAGGGGCCCCCAACACTGAAGCTTTCTTT | CASSLSGGAPNTEAFF
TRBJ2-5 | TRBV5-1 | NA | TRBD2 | TGCGCCAGCAGCTTACTAGCGGGATACGGAGAGACCCAGTACTTC | CASSLLAGYGETQYF
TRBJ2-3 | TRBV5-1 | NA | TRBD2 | TGCGCCAGCAGCTTGGGAGCGGGGGGCCAAAACACAGATACGCAGTATTTT | CASSLGAGGQNTDTQYF
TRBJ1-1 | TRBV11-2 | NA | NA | TGTGCCAGCAGCTTACAGAGACAGAACATGAACACTGAAGCTTTCTTT | CASSLQRQNMNTEAFF
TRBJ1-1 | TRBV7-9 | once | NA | TGTGCCAGCAGCCAACCGCTGGGCCTAAGGGAGGACACTGAAGCTTTCTTT | CASSQPLGLREDTEAFF
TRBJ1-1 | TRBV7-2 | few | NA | TGTGCCAGCAGCTACAGAGTGAACACTGAAGCTTTCTTT | CASSYRVNTEAFF
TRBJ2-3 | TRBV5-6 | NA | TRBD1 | TGTGCCAGCAGCCCCCGACAGGGGGCATCAGATACGCAGTATTTT | CASSPRQGASDTQYF
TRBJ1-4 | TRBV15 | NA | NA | TGTGCCACCAGCAGACTAGGGGGAACCGATGAAAAACTGTTTTTT | CATSRLGGTDEKLFF
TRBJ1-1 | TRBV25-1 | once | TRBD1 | TGTGCCAGCAGTGAATCCGCAGGGGGCTACACTGAAGCTTTCTTT | CASSESAGGYTEAFF
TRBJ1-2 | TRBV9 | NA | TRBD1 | TGTGCCAGCAGTCTCACACCGGGACAGGCCGAAATTAACTATGGCTACACCTTC | CASSLTPGQAEINYGYTF
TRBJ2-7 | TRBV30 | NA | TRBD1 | TGTGCCTGGAACTCCGGGACAGATACCTACGAGCAGTACTTC | CAWNSGTDTYEQYF
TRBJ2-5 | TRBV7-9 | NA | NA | TGTGCCAGCAGCCCGCCACGGGACATATCACAAGAGACCCAGTACTTC | CASSPPRDISQETQYF
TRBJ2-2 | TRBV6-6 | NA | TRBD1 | TGTGCCAGCAGTTACTCGGACAGGGGGGTGACCGGGGAGCTGTTTTTT | CASSYSDRGVTGELFF
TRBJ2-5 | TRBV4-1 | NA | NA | TGCGCCAGCAGCCAAGCAGCGGACCAAGAGACCCAGTACTTC | CASSQAADQETQYF
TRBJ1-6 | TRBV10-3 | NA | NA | TGTGCCATCAGTTCGACAGAGCAGAATTCACCCCTCCACTTT | CAISSTEQNSPLHF